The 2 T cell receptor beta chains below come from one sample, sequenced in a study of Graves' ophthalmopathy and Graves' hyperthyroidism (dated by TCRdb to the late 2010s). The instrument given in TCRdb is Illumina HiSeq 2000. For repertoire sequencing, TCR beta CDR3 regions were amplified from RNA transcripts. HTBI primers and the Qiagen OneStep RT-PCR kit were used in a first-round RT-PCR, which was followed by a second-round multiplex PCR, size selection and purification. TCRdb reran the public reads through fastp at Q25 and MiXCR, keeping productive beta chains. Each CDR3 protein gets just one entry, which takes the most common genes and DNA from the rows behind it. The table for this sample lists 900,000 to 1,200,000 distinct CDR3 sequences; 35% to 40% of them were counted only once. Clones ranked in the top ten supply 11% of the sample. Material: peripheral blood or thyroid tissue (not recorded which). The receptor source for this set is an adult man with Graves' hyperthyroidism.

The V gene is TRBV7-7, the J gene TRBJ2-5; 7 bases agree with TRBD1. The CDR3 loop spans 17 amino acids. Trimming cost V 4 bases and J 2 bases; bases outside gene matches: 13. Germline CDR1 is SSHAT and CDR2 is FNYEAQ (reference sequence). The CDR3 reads CASSSTAGTELQETQYF. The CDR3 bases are TGTGCCAGCAGCTCAACAGCCGGGACAGAGTTACAAGAGACCCAGTACTTC.

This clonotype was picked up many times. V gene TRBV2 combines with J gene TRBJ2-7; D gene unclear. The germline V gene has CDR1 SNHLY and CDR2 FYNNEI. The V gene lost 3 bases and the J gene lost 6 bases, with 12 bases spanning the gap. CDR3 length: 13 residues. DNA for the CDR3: TGTGCCAGCAGTGACCGTATGGTTGGCGAGCAGTACTTC. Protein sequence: CASSDRMVGEQYF.